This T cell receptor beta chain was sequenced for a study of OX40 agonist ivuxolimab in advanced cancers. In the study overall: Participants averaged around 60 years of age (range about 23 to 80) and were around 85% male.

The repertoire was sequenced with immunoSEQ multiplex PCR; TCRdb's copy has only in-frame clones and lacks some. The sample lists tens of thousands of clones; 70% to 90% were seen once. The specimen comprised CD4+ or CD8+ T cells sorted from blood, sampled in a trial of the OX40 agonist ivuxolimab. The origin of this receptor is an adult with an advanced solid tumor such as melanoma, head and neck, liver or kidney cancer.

Here the CDR3 reads CASRPRRPNTEAFF. In nucleotides, the CDR3 is TGTGCCAGCAGGCCCAGACGGCCGAACACTGAAGCTTTCTTT. The V gene is TRBV7-2, the J gene TRBJ1-1; no definite D call. Trimming took 6 bases from V and 1 from J, leaving 12 bases between them. The CDR3 is 14 amino acids. Germline assignment: CDR1 SGHTA and CDR2 FQGNSA.